The 10 T cell receptor beta chains presented below share a single source sample, sequenced in a study of T cell repertoires in cytomegalovirus infection. TCRdb processed the reads anew with MiXCR; each CDR3 protein has one entry. The sample shows 450,000 to 650,000 distinct CDR3 sequences, 40% of them seen only once. These receptors lack a known antigen. The material sequenced was cultured PBMCs, taken from culture after CMV antigen stimulation. The receptors were sampled from a human donor in good health (CMV status not recorded). Some clones in this sample may be carry-over from other donors' samples.

This clonotype has more than one count but fewer than ten. The chain combines TRBV7-4 with TRBJ1-2, with D possibly matching TRBD1 (6 bases). This CDR3 has 13 residues. Trimming took 7 bases from V and 2 from J, leaving 11 bases between them. Per the germline V gene, CDR1 is SGHVT and CDR2 is SQSDAQ. The CDR3, as DNA: TGTGCCAGCAACCCGGGGGGCAACTATGGCTACACCTTC. As protein: CASNPGGNYGYTF.

This clonotype was observed a handful of times. The rearrangement uses TRBV7-2 and TRBJ2-5; the match to TRBD2 covers 8 bases. Unmatched junction bases numbered 7, after V lost 6 bases and J lost 4 bases. The CDR3 sequence is 14 residues long. Germline V gene lookup returns CDR1 SGHTA and CDR2 FQGNSA. CDR3 DNA: TGTGCCAGCAGGTTGTACGGGGGGGGAGAGACCCAGTACTTC. Residues: CASRLYGGGETQYF.

This sequence joins TRBV18 and TRBJ2-7, with D perhaps TRBD1 or TRBD2 (5 bases each). Trimming stripped 6 bases from V and 7 bases from J, with 16 bases between. CDR1 is KGHSH, CDR2 LQKENI, per germline. This CDR3 has 13 amino acids. The CDR3 sequence is CASSSGAEREQYF. CDR3 DNA sequence: TGTGCCAGCTCTTCCGGGGCGGAGAGGGAGCAGTACTTC. Using reference TRBV18 and TRBJ2-7 for the parts outside the CDR3, the full variable domain is NAGVMQNPRHLVRRRGQEARLRCSPMKGHSHVYWYRQLPEEGLKFMVYLQKENIIDESGMPKERFSAEFPKEGPSILRIQQVVRGDSAAYFCASSSGAEREQYFGPGTRLTVT.

Comment on this clonotype: Possible read error: a much larger clone is one base away. The genes are TRBV7-2 and TRBJ2-1, with 10 bases that match TRBD2. Trimming at V came to 4 bases and at J to 9 bases, leaving 6 bases not matched to a gene. This CDR3 is 14 amino acids long. CDR1 SGHTA and CDR2 FQGNSA come from the germline V gene. CDR3 sequence: CASSSRTSGIEQFF. CDR3 sequence (DNA): TGTGCCAGCAGCTCCCGGACTAGCGGCATTGAGCAGTTCTTC.

This clonotype was seen a few times. The chain is built from TRBV7-2 and TRBJ2-2; weak D call: TRBD1 (5 bases). The CDR3 has 15 residues. Germline CDR1 and CDR2: SGHTA and FQGNSA. The V and J ends lost 2 bases and 5 bases respectively, with 12 bases between them. The CDR3 coding sequence is TGTGCCAGCAGCTTATTAAGGGGAAGGACCGGGGAGCTGTTTTTT. This codes for CASSLLRGRTGELFF.

V gene TRBV30 combines with J gene TRBJ2-1; D not certain. Germline lookup yields CDR1 GTSNPN and CDR2 SVGIG (reference sequence). The CDR3 has 12 residues. V lost 5 bases, J lost 1 base, and 6 bases lay in between. The CDR3 DNA reads as TGTGCCTGGGAAAGTTCCTACAATGAGCAGTTCTTC. Its translation: CAWESSYNEQFF.

This sequence joins TRBV6-2 or TRBV6-3 and TRBJ2-1, with D hard to call. CDR1 and CDR2 from the germline V gene are MNHEY and SVGEGT. The germline V and J ends were trimmed by 5 bases and 8 bases, with 7 bases remaining between them. CDR3 size: 11 residues. The CDR3 sequence is CASSIRYEQFF. DNA of the CDR3: TGTGCCAGCAGTATTAGGTATGAGCAGTTCTTC.

This clonotype was observed once. This rearrangement joins TRBV20-1 to TRBJ2-4, with D unclear. This CDR3 region has 12 residues. The V gene's germline CDR1 is DFQATT and CDR2 SNEGSKA (reference sequence). CDR3 sequence: CGVVRPPNIQYF. The CDR3, as DNA: TGCGGAGTCGTCCGTCCCCCAAACATTCAGTACTTC.

This chain links TRBV7-9 with TRBJ2-1; the D gene is possibly TRBD2 (6 bases). CDR3 size: 13 residues. Germline-derived CDR1 and CDR2 are SEHNR and FQNEAQ (reference sequence). With 1 base removed from V and 10 bases from J, the gap between germline ends came to 11 bases. In DNA, the CDR3 is TGTGCCAGCAGCTTAGTTGTCAGCGGGGAGCAGTTCTTC. Protein sequence: CASSLVVSGEQFF.

This clonotype turned up a few times. The chain has TRBV12-3 or TRBV12-4 and TRBJ2-7; D unclear. V lost 6 bases and J lost 7, with 13 bases in between. This CDR3 region has 12 residues. The CDR3 sequence is CASSPNVEEQYF. CDR3 coding DNA: TGTGCCAGCAGCCCCAACGTGGAAGAGCAGTACTTC.